These 22 T cell receptor beta chains came from one sample sequenced in a study of T-cell reconstitution after alpha-beta-depleted transplantation in children (dated by TCRdb to 2015 to 2016). Libraries were constructed by PCR. The instrument was an Illumina HiSeq 2500. TCR library preparation used molecular barcoding, with unique molecular identifiers applied to normalize quantification of the TCRbeta repertoire. In TCRdb, the public reads were trimmed at Q25 with fastp and aligned with MiXCR, with productive beta chains retained. Every CDR3 protein is listed once, alongside the most common genes and DNA of its rows. Within this sample are roughly 420,000 distinct CDR3 sequences, with 15% to 20% of them counted one time only. Together, the top ten hold 25% to 35% of the sample. Explained via the paper, the treatment or condition label denotes: allogeneic hematopoietic cell transplantation with graft depleted of TCRalphabeta T cells and CD19 B cells.

The sample here was PBMCs, mostly from graft donor cells, taken 360 days after TCRalphabeta/CD19-depleted stem cell transplant. The receptors were gathered from a boy younger than two who had a stem cell transplant for Wiskott-Aldrich syndrome, so the T cells may come from the graft donor.

This sequence joins TRBV14 and TRBJ2-4, with D tentatively TRBD2 (6 bases). V was shortened by 2 bases and J by 3 bases, with 17 bases between the two germline ends. The CDR3 sequence is 17 residues long. In germline, CDR1 is SGHDN, CDR2 FVKESK. This CDR3 reads CASSQTGLRSDKNIQYF. The CDR3 bases are TGTGCCAGCAGCCAAACCGGACTACGATCGGACAAAAACATTCAGTACTTC.

This clonotype was seen only a few times. The chain has TRBV15 and TRBJ2-3, with 7 bases matching TRBD2. Per the germline V gene, CDR1 is LNHNV and CDR2 is YYDKDF (reference sequence). V gave up 2 bases and J gave up 0 bases; unmatched junction bases: 5. This CDR3 spans 16 amino acids. CDR3 residues: CATSRFSGSSTDTQYF. The CDR3 nucleotides read TGTGCCACCAGCAGATTTAGCGGGTCGAGCACAGATACGCAGTATTTT.

The rearrangement uses TRBV6-1 and TRBJ2-1; 7 bases are a match to TRBD2. The CDR3 extends over 18 amino acids. Germline V CDR1 and CDR2: MNHNS, SASEGT. V lost 0 bases, J lost 1 base, and 9 bases stayed unmatched. This CDR3 reads CASSEALTGRESYNEQFF. CDR3 nucleotides: TGTGCCAGCAGTGAAGCGCTTACGGGGCGGGAGTCCTACAATGAGCAGTTCTTC.

J is TRBJ1-2 and V is TRBV6-5; TRBD1 might be the D (6 bases). Germline CDR1 is MNHEY and CDR2 is SVGAGI. There are 15 residues in the CDR3. V was clipped by 4 bases and J by 8 bases, with 20 bases between them. The CDR3 nucleotides read TGTGCCAGCAGTTCCCCGGACAGATCAAAGCTCGGCTACACCTTC. Amino acid sequence: CASSSPDRSKLGYTF.

This chain links TRBV29-1 with TRBJ2-1; 7 nucleotides agree with TRBD2. Trimming took 4 bases from V and 7 from J; bases not matched to a gene: 7. CDR3 length equals 13 residues. Germline V gene data show CDR1 as SQVTM and CDR2 as ANQGSEA. The CDR3 sequence is CSVAVAGRNEQFF. The CDR3 DNA is TGCAGCGTTGCGGTAGCCGGGAGGAATGAGCAGTTCTTC.

V usage is TRBV5-1 and J usage is TRBJ2-5; possible D gene TRBD2, 5 bases. Germline V gene data show CDR1 as SGHRS and CDR2 as YFSETQ. V was cut by 0 bases and J by 1 base, with 7 bases left in between. This CDR3 is built from 14 residues. The CDR3 coding sequence is TGCGCCAGCAGCTTGGCAGCGGTCCAAGAGACCCAGTACTTC. It is translated as CASSLAAVQETQYF.

This sequence joins TRBV7-9 and TRBJ2-3; TRBD2 agrees at 9 bases. Germline loops: CDR1 SEHNR, CDR2 FQNEAQ (reference sequence). Trimming at V came to 5 bases and at J to 2 bases, leaving 5 bases not matched to a gene. The CDR3 extends over 15 amino acids. CDR3 nucleotides: TGTGCCAGCAGCCCAATAGCGGGGGACACAGATACGCAGTATTTT. This codes for CASSPIAGDTDTQYF. The full variable domain, its missing parts supplied by reference TRBV7-9 and TRBJ2-3, is DTGVSQNPRHKITKRGQNVTFRCDPISEHNRLYWYRQTLGQGPEFLTYFQNEAQLEKSRLLSDRFSAERPKGSFSTLEIQRTEQGDSAMYLCASSPIAGDTDTQYFGPGTRLTVL.

In this sample, this clonotype turned up a few times. The chain carries TRBV12-3 or TRBV12-4 and TRBJ1-6; D unclear. There are 12 residues in the CDR3. V lost 6 bases, J lost 6 bases, and 6 bases lay in between. The CDR3 spells CASRVSNSPLHF. CDR3 DNA sequence: TGTGCCAGCAGGGTGTCTAATTCACCCCTCCACTTT.

This clonotype was seen a handful of times. V is TRBV3-1 and J is TRBJ2-3; D is unresolved. This CDR3 has 15 amino acids. V gave up 0 bases and J gave up 0 bases, with 7 bases separating them. CDR1 and CDR2 (germline): LGHDT, YNNKEL (reference sequence). CDR3 in DNA: TGTGCCAGCAGCCAAGAGGGTTGGAGCACAGATACGCAGTATTTT. This encodes CASSQEGWSTDTQYF.

The J gene is TRBJ2-7, the V gene TRBV14; D might be TRBD1 (5 bases). The germline V gene has CDR1 SGHDN and CDR2 FVKESK. V was clipped by 1 base and J by 4 bases, with 14 bases between them. CDR3 length equals 15 residues. Here the CDR3 DNA reads TGTGCCAGCAGCCAAGTCCCCCTGGGGCTATACGAGCAGTACTTC. It codes for CASSQVPLGLYEQYF.

This clonotype came up a few times. The rearrangement uses TRBV18 and TRBJ2-4; D gene unclear. The CDR3 covers 16 residues. Germline CDR1 KGHSH, CDR2 LQKENI. Trimming pared 3 bases from V and 0 bases from J, leaving 12 bases between. Written as DNA, the CDR3 is TGTGCCAGCTCACCGTTGACGGTACTAGCCAAAAACATTCAGTACTTC. Encoded protein: CASSPLTVLAKNIQYF.

The chain has TRBV12-3 or TRBV12-4 and TRBJ2-1; TRBD2 aligns across 7 bases. V shed 3 bases and J 6 bases; nucleotides not matched to a gene: 5. The CDR3 is 14 amino acids. CDR3 sequence reads: CASSLTPGGNEQFF. As DNA, the CDR3 is TGTGCCAGCAGTTTGACGCCGGGGGGCAATGAGCAGTTCTTC.

This clonotype was found a few times. The V gene is TRBV7-8, the J gene TRBJ2-3, with unresolved D. CDR3 length: 13 amino acids. In germline, CDR1 is SGHVS, CDR2 FQNEAQ. The V gene lost 5 bases and the J gene lost 5 bases, with 11 bases spanning the gap. In DNA form, the CDR3 reads TGTGCCAGCAGCCCCCAACTGGGAGATACGCAGTATTTT. This sequence encodes CASSPQLGDTQYF.

V gene TRBV12-3 or TRBV12-4 combines with J gene TRBJ1-6, with D possibly matching TRBD1 (5 bases). The length of the CDR3 is 15 residues. V lost 5 bases and J 7 bases, leaving 15 bases between the germline ends. CDR3 sequence: CASSSTRAPNSPLHF. In DNA form, the CDR3 reads TGTGCCAGCAGTAGCACCAGGGCGCCCAATTCACCCCTCCACTTT.

V gene TRBV7-2 combines with J gene TRBJ2-7; D is undetermined. With 5 bases removed from V and 0 bases from J, the gap between germline ends came to 11 bases. CDR3 length equals 14 residues. Per the germline V gene, CDR1 is SGHTA and CDR2 is FQGNSA. CDR3 sequence reads: CASSAPKSSYEQYF. In nucleotides, the CDR3 is TGTGCCAGCAGCGCGCCGAAGAGCTCCTACGAGCAGTACTTC. The full variable domain, rest sourced from reference TRBV7-2 and TRBJ2-7, is GAGVSQSPSNKVTEKGKDVELRCDPISGHTALYWYRQSLGQGLEFLIYFQGNSAPDKSGLPSDRFSAERTGGSVSTLTIQRTQQEDSAVYLCASSAPKSSYEQYFGPGTRLTVT.

The V call is TRBV28, the J call TRBJ1-6, with D possibly matching TRBD1 (5 bases). Per the germline V gene, CDR1 is MDHEN and CDR2 is SYDVKM. The CDR3 runs 12 residues. The V end was cut by 6 bases, the J end by 10 bases, with 10 bases between. CDR3 DNA sequence: TGTGCCAGCAGGTCCCAGGGATCACCCCTCCACTTT. This gives the protein CASRSQGSPLHF.

The CDR3 reads CASRAGGVYNEQFF. The CDR3 DNA follows: TGTGCCAGCAGGGCGGGAGGGGTATACAATGAGCAGTTCTTC. This rearrangement joins TRBV12-3 or TRBV12-4 to TRBJ2-1; 9 nucleotides agree with TRBD2. The V gene end was trimmed by 6 bases and the J gene end by 4 bases; junction bases not matched to a gene: 4. This CDR3 is built from 14 residues.

This clonotype has only a few counts. The genes are TRBV5-1 and TRBJ2-2; no firm D call. CDR3 length equals 15 residues. CDR1 and CDR2 (germline): SGHRS, YFSETQ. V was shortened by 1 base and J by 4 bases, with 11 bases between the two germline ends. The CDR3 protein is CASSLTRAVTGELFF. CDR3 in DNA: TGCGCCAGCAGCTTGACAAGGGCAGTCACCGGGGAGCTGTTTTTT.

This clonotype was detected only a few times. The chain carries TRBV15 and TRBJ2-3, with TRBD2 as a possible D gene (6 bases). Germline loops: CDR1 LNHNV, CDR2 YYDKDF (reference sequence). With 4 bases removed from V and 3 bases from J, the gap between germline ends came to 20 bases. There are 17 residues in the CDR3. The CDR3: CATSKTREDERTDTQYF. The CDR3 DNA reads TGTGCCACCAGCAAGACGAGGGAGGACGAGAGAACAGATACGCAGTATTTT. The full variable domain, completed using reference TRBV15 and TRBJ2-3, is DAMVIQNPRYQVTQFGKPVTLSCSQTLNHNVMYWYQQKSSQAPKLLFHYYDKDFNNEADTPDNFQSRRPNTSFCFLDIRSPGLGDTAMYLCATSKTREDERTDTQYFGPGTRLTVL.

The chain couples TRBV5-1 to TRBJ2-1, with TRBD1 matching 7 bases. The V segment lost 6 bases and the J segment 2 bases; nucleotides outside the gene matches: 11. Germline V gene lookup returns CDR1 SGHRS and CDR2 YFSETQ. The CDR3 consists of 16 residues. CDR3 sequence: CASTSSQGWAYNEQFF. The CDR3 DNA reads TGCGCCAGCACCTCATCACAGGGGTGGGCCTACAATGAGCAGTTCTTC.

This clonotype has a handful of counts. The J gene is TRBJ2-7, the V gene TRBV12-3 or TRBV12-4; D is possibly TRBD1 or TRBD2 (5 bases each). This CDR3 is 14 amino acids long. The V and J ends lost 3 bases and 4 bases respectively, with 13 bases between them. The CDR3 is CASSLGTFYYEQYF. For the CDR3, the DNA is TGTGCCAGCAGTTTGGGGACCTTTTATTACGAGCAGTACTTC.

This clonotype was observed a few times. V usage is TRBV7-7 and J usage is TRBJ2-7, with TRBD2 identical over 7 bases. This CDR3 region has 14 residues. V trimming: 3 bases; J trimming: 3 bases; junction bases outside the gene matches: 5. Germline CDR1 SSHAT, CDR2 FNYEAQ (reference sequence). DNA for the CDR3: TGTGCCAGCAGCTTCTGCGGGAGTAGCTACGAGCAGTACTTC. Amino acids: CASSFCGSSYEQYF.